This T cell receptor beta chain was profiled in a study of cytomegalovirus exposure and HLA in healthy donors. V was cut by 2 bases and J by 3 bases, with 10 bases left in between. This CDR3 is 14 amino acids long. The germline V gene has CDR1 LGHNA and CDR2 YNFKEQ. Study-wide results and caveats: The authors listed approximately 150 TCR beta chains as cytomegalovirus-associated. Among TCR sequences, most were rare, though some public TCRs appeared in many donors. In the 130 or so validation repertoires, a later analysis found that first-cohort TCR clusters tended to co-occur. Confirmation was obtained in vitro that a few CMV-associated chains are specific for CMV antigens.

Notes on this clone: Its specificity is not known.

TCRdb keeps only in-frame clones here, not all; method: immunoSEQ multiplex PCR. The sample has 150,000 to 200,000 clones; 85% are singletons. This TCR came from a man younger than 35 in good health and CMV-seropositive. The sequenced sample was PBMCs. V is TRBV4-2 and J is TRBJ1-1; possible D gene TRBD1, 5 bases. CDR3 region: CASSQYGGDTEAFF. The CDR3 nucleotides read TGTGCCAGCAGCCAATATGGGGGGGACACTGAAGCTTTCTTT.